This TCR beta chain was identified during a study of post-analysis software for immune sequencing data. Study background: Courses of disease covered relapsing-remitting, secondary progressive and progressive-relapsing multiple sclerosis.

CDR3 length: 14 residues. The junction had 8 bases not matched to a gene; V was cut back by 4 bases and J by 8 bases. Germline CDR1 SGDLS, CDR2 YYNGEE. Carried by the TCR beta cDNA libraries were unique molecular identifiers. From around 0.96 to 9.9 million T cells, 400,000 to 600,000 cDNA molecules were obtained. One entry per CDR3 protein, called by TCRdb with MiXCR from the PCR reads. This sample carries about 800,000 distinct CDR3 sequences, around 27% of them seen once, and the ten largest clones take roughly 0.54%. This clonotype was seen a handful of times. The antigen remains undetermined. Study-wide results and limits: Relative to controls, patients had a handful of TRBV segments at higher frequency, with TRBV5-6, TRBV5-1 and TRBV20-1 among these. Controls significantly exceeded multiple sclerosis patients in normalized Chao1 diversity. Batch-mates among the samples co-clustered strongly by F measure.

The chain employs TRBV9 and TRBJ2-1; 8 bases align to TRBD2. The TCR comes from a girl aged 5-17 years with multiple sclerosis. The sequencing input was blood. The CDR3 DNA follows: TGTGCCAGCAGCCCCCGCAGCGGGGGCCATGAGCAGTTCTTC. It yields the protein CASSPRSGGHEQFF.